Below are 28 T cell receptor beta chains sequenced from a single sample in a study of blood T cell repertoires in COVID-19. Sequenced by immunoSEQ multiplex PCR; TCRdb stores in-frame clones only, minus some. This sample has around 91,000 clones; around 79% occur once, and the top ten carry about a sixth. What was sequenced was peripheral blood. The receptor source for this set is a woman older than 75 with active or convalescent COVID-19.

In the case of this clone: The same CDR3 can be traced to other DNA sequences in this sample. The chain has TRBV6-2 or TRBV6-3 and TRBJ1-1; 7 bases agree with TRBD1. Germline trimming cut 5 bases from V and 6 bases from J; bases unmatched to any gene: 0. Germline values: CDR1 MNHEY, CDR2 SVGEGT. The CDR3 is 11 residues long. The CDR3 is CASSQGAEAFF. The CDR3 coding sequence is TGTGCCAGCAGTCAGGGGGCTGAAGCTTTCTTT.

By proportion, this clone is medium-sized. The rearrangement uses TRBV7-9 and TRBJ1-5; D ambiguous. The CDR3 totals 13 residues. V was clipped by 4 bases and J by 7 bases, with 11 bases between them. CDR1 and CDR2 (germline): SEHNR, FQNEAQ (reference sequence). The CDR3: CASSSGGGQPQHF. The CDR3, as DNA: TGTGCCAGCAGCTCGGGAGGAGGGCAGCCCCAGCATTTT.

The CDR3: CASSLVGGQVSYGYTF. The CDR3 bases are TGTGCCAGCAGTTTAGTTGGGGGACAAGTCAGCTATGGCTACACCTTC. The chain combines TRBV28 with TRBJ1-2; possibly TRBD1 for D (6 bases). The CDR3 consists of 16 residues. V was shortened by 2 bases and J by 4 bases, with 17 bases between the two germline ends. Per germline, CDR1 MDHEN and CDR2 SYDVKM.

The V and J genes are TRBV15 and TRBJ2-1; 12 bases align to TRBD2. In germline, CDR1 is LNHNV, CDR2 YYDKDF (reference sequence). Trimming at V came to 3 bases and at J to 9 bases, leaving 12 bases not matched to a gene. The CDR3 is 17 residues long. CDR3 nucleotide sequence: TGTGCCACCAGCAGCAGACTCCGACTAGCGGGAGCCCTTGAGCAGTTCTTC. This translates into CATSSRLRLAGALEQFF.

J is TRBJ2-1 and V is TRBV9, with D perhaps TRBD2 (6 bases). The ends were cut back, 0 bases at V and 7 bases at J, with 17 bases in the middle. CDR1 is SGDLS and CDR2 is YYNGEE in the germline V gene. This CDR3 region has 16 residues. The CDR3 loop is CASSVDSRGTWNEQFF. In DNA form, the CDR3 reads TGTGCCAGCAGCGTAGACAGCCGGGGGACCTGGAATGAGCAGTTCTTC.

This clone was recorded only once. V usage is TRBV18 and J usage is TRBJ1-1; TRBD1 aligns across 7 bases. With V trimmed by 0 bases and J by 1 base, 2 bases remained unmatched. Germline V gives CDR1 KGHSH, CDR2 LQKENI. CDR3 length: 15 residues. CDR3: CASSPPWTGNTEAFF. CDR3 coding DNA: TGTGCCAGCTCACCACCCTGGACAGGGAACACTGAAGCTTTCTTT. The full variable domain, rest sourced from reference TRBV18 and TRBJ1-1, is NAGVMQNPRHLVRRRGQEARLRCSPMKGHSHVYWYRQLPEEGLKFMVYLQKENIIDESGMPKERFSAEFPKEGPSILRIQQVVRGDSAAYFCASSPPWTGNTEAFFGQGTRLTVV.

The gene calls are TRBV7-3 and TRBJ2-1, with 10 nucleotides matching TRBD2. Per germline, CDR1 SGHTA and CDR2 FQGTGA. This CDR3 comprises 18 residues. The V segment lost 3 bases and the J segment 1 base; nucleotides outside the gene matches: 9. The CDR3 loop reads CASSLLASGRTSYNEQFF. CDR3 in DNA: TGTGCCAGCAGCTTGCTGGCTAGCGGGAGAACTTCCTACAATGAGCAGTTCTTC. Full variable domain (missing parts from reference TRBV7-3 and TRBJ2-1): GAGVSQTPSNKVTEKGKYVELRCDPISGHTALYWYRQSLGQGPEFLIYFQGTGAADDSGLPNDRFFAVRPEGSVSTLKIQRTERGDSAVYLCASSLLASGRTSYNEQFFGPGTRLTVL.

V usage is TRBV27 and J usage is TRBJ2-7, with D maybe TRBD2 (6 bases). The CDR3 loop spans 15 amino acids. V lost 6 bases and J lost 4, with 19 bases in between. CDR1 and CDR2 (germline): MNHEY, SMNVEV (reference sequence). The CDR3 DNA is TGTGCCAGCAGCTCCCGGGTGAGGGGAGGATACGAGCAGTACTTC. Amino acids: CASSSRVRGGYEQYF.

The chain uses TRBV18 and TRBJ2-7, with D unresolved. This CDR3 contains 14 residues. CDR1 KGHSH and CDR2 LQKENI come from the germline V gene. V shed 6 bases and J shed 0 bases, with 12 bases lying between them. The chain's CDR3 is CASSRPPSSYEQYF. In nucleotides, the CDR3 is TGTGCCAGCTCCAGACCCCCTAGCTCCTACGAGCAGTACTTC.

The rearrangement uses TRBV11-3 and TRBJ2-2, with TRBD1 matching over 9 bases. J gave up 1 base and V 4 bases, and 4 bases lay outside the gene matches. Germline V CDR1 and CDR2: SGHNT, YENEEA. The CDR3 length is 16 residues. As DNA, the CDR3 is TGTGCCAGCAGCTCAGGGGACAGGGAGAACACCGGGGAGCTGTTTTTT. It codes for CASSSGDRENTGELFF.

CDR3 nucleotide sequence: TGTGCCAGCAGCTTAGATCGCGGCCCCACGAGGAACAATGAGCAGTTCTTC. Encoded protein: CASSLDRGPTRNNEQFF. J is TRBJ2-1 and V is TRBV11-2; D remains ambiguous. Trimming removed 0 bases from V and 5 bases from J, with 17 bases in between. The CDR3 has 17 amino acids. Germline CDR1 SGHAT, CDR2 FQNNGV.

The chain combines TRBV9 with TRBJ2-1; no clear D gene. Germline V gene data show CDR1 as SGDLS and CDR2 as YYNGEE. Trimming took 0 bases from V and 4 from J, leaving 11 bases between them. The CDR3 is 15 residues long. The CDR3 region is CASSVVPTGYNEQFF. CDR3 in DNA: TGTGCCAGCAGCGTAGTCCCCACCGGTTACAATGAGCAGTTCTTC.

The J gene is TRBJ1-3, the V gene TRBV10-3; D unclear. Trimming took off 4 bases at V and 4 bases at J, with 5 bases between the two ends. The CDR3 is made up of 12 amino acids. CDR1 is ENHRY, CDR2 SYGVKD, per germline. CDR3 protein: CAISVGGNTIYF. DNA of the CDR3: TGTGCCATCAGTGTTGGCGGAAACACCATATATTTT.

The CDR3 loop reads CASSLGRYSNQPQHF. The CDR3 nucleotides are TGTGCCAGCAGCTTAGGCAGATATAGCAATCAGCCCCAGCATTTT. The rearrangement uses TRBV7-9 and TRBJ1-5; unclear D gene. Trimming removed 1 base from V and 0 bases from J, with 7 bases in between. Germline V gene lookup returns CDR1 SEHNR and CDR2 FQNEAQ (reference sequence). This CDR3 spans 15 amino acids.

This chain connects TRBV7-7 to TRBJ2-1; TRBD2 might be the D (6 bases). The CDR3 runs to 15 residues. The germline V gene has CDR1 SSHAT and CDR2 FNYEAQ (reference sequence). Trimming took off 4 bases at V and 8 bases at J, with 18 bases between the two ends. For the CDR3, the DNA is TGTGCCAGCAGCTCTGGACTAAGAGGGAGAGATGAGCAGTTCTTC. Its protein product is CASSSGLRGRDEQFF.

Here the CDR3 reads CASGGLAGGNSYEQYF. In DNA form, the CDR3 reads TGTGCCAGTGGGGGACTAGCGGGAGGGAACTCCTACGAGCAGTACTTC. The chain combines TRBV19 with TRBJ2-7; 16 nucleotides line up with TRBD2. V was clipped by 8 bases and J by 0 bases; unmatched bases: 4. CDR1 and CDR2 from the germline V gene are LNHDA and SQIVND (reference sequence). This CDR3 is built from 16 residues.

V gene TRBV18 combines with J gene TRBJ2-2; 7 bases align to TRBD1. There are 16 residues in the CDR3. V lost 5 bases, J lost 7 bases, and 13 bases stayed unmatched. Germline assignment: CDR1 KGHSH and CDR2 LQKENI. Here the CDR3 DNA reads TGTGCCAGCTCAGCGCCATGGCAGGGGGACAACGGGGAGCTGTTTTTT. Its protein product is CASSAPWQGDNGELFF.

The chain carries TRBV5-4 and TRBJ1-2; D gene ambiguous. CDR1 and CDR2 (germline): SGHNT, YYREEE (reference sequence). V was clipped by 6 bases and J by 8 bases, with 23 bases between them. This CDR3 is 15 amino acids long. The CDR3 here is CASTSEGRQIVGYTF. Written as DNA, the CDR3 is TGTGCCAGCACCTCCGAAGGGAGACAAATCGTGGGCTACACCTTC.

This clone was observed a single time. J is TRBJ2-6 and V is TRBV2; D gene uncertain. V dropped 6 bases and J dropped 0 bases, with 6 bases sitting between them. CDR1 is SNHLY and CDR2 is FYNNEI in the germline V gene. The CDR3 consists of 14 residues. Written as DNA, the CDR3 is TGTGCCAGCAGCACAACCTCTGGGGCCAACGTCCTGACTTTC. This translates into CASSTTSGANVLTF.

As to this clone: Within the sample, other DNA sequences also encode this same CDR3. This sequence joins TRBV2 and TRBJ1-2, with D perhaps matching TRBD1 (5 bases). This CDR3 has 13 amino acids. The V and J ends lost 3 bases and 4 bases respectively, with 9 bases between them. Germline V gene sequence: CDR1 SNHLY, CDR2 FYNNEI. The CDR3 DNA is TGTGCCAGCAGTGATAGCGGGGGCTATGGCTACACCTTC. It codes for CASSDSGGYGYTF.

This chain joins TRBV12-3 or TRBV12-4 and TRBJ2-7; TRBD1 aligns across 7 bases. The CDR3 extends over 12 amino acids. V was pared by 5 bases and J by 6 bases, with 4 bases of the junction left unmatched. This CDR3 reads CASSLAGGEQYF. The CDR3 DNA is TGTGCCAGCAGTCTGGCAGGGGGCGAGCAGTACTTC.

This chain uses TRBV28 with TRBJ2-3; 7 bases line up with TRBD2. J gave up 2 bases and V 4 bases, and 6 bases lay outside the gene matches. This CDR3 has 15 residues. Germline assignment: CDR1 MDHEN and CDR2 SYDVKM. The CDR3 nucleotides read TGTGCCAGCAGTTACTCTAGCGGACCCACAGATACGCAGTATTTT. It translates to CASSYSSGPTDTQYF.

This chain links TRBV5-1 with TRBJ2-5; 15 nucleotides align to TRBD2. CDR1 is SGHRS, CDR2 YFSETQ, per germline. V was clipped by 2 bases and J by 5 bases; unmatched bases: 10. The CDR3 extends over 18 amino acids. The CDR3 DNA is TGCGCCAGCAGCTTTGGACTAGCGGGAGGGCCAGTTGGGGAGACCCAGTACTTC. Protein product: CASSFGLAGGPVGETQYF.

The rearrangement links TRBV6-2 or TRBV6-3 to TRBJ1-1, with D unresolved. CDR3 length: 11 amino acids. The germline V gene has CDR1 MNHEY and CDR2 SVGEGT. With 6 bases removed from V and 11 bases from J, the gap between germline ends came to 13 bases. The CDR3 reads CASSPGWNAFF. CDR3 DNA sequence: TGTGCCAGCAGCCCCGGGTGGAATGCTTTCTTT.

The CDR3 DNA follows: TGTGCCAGCAGCCCCATAGCGGGAGTGGGCACAGATACGCAGTATTTT. Translating it yields CASSPIAGVGTDTQYF. The chain couples TRBV9 to TRBJ2-3; 9 bases align to TRBD2. Germline trimming cut 4 bases from V and 1 base from J; bases unmatched to any gene: 7. Germline lookup yields CDR1 SGDLS and CDR2 YYNGEE. This CDR3 has 16 residues.

The chain joins TRBV7-9 to TRBJ1-4; 9 bases map to TRBD1. V lost 5 bases, J lost 11 bases, and 6 bases stayed unmatched. CDR1 and CDR2 from the germline V gene are SEHNR and FQNEAQ (reference sequence). The CDR3 covers 13 residues. DNA of the CDR3: TGTGCCAGCAGCCAGGGACAGGGTCGTAAACTGTTTTTT. This encodes CASSQGQGRKLFF.

This chain connects TRBV28 to TRBJ1-1; D perhaps matches TRBD1 (6 bases). The length of the CDR3 is 13 residues. Germline V CDR1 and CDR2: MDHEN, SYDVKM. Trimming removed 10 bases from V and 0 bases from J, with 12 bases in between. The CDR3 DNA is TGTGCCATCAGGGGCCTAATGAACACTGAAGCTTTCTTT. Translated: CAIRGLMNTEAFF.

Only one count was recorded for this clone. The chain links TRBV19 to TRBJ1-5; weak D call: TRBD1 (6 bases). The CDR3 has 17 residues. The V end lost 4 bases, the J end lost 4 bases, and 20 bases lay between the germline ends. The germline gives CDR1 LNHDA, CDR2 SQIVND (reference sequence). CDR3 sequence reads: CASSKRGRGSPNQPQHF. The CDR3 DNA is TGTGCCAGTAGTAAGAGGGGCAGGGGAAGTCCAAATCAGCCCCAGCATTTT.